This T cell receptor (beta chain) was identified in a study of T cell responses to AZD1222 COVID-19 vaccine. Sequencing was performed with immunoSEQ multiplex PCR; in TCRdb, only in-frame clones are kept and a portion is missing. The sample has approximately 140,000 clones, around 90% seen once. This clone was seen just once. This CDR3 contains 12 residues. V lost 2 bases and J lost 4, with 7 bases in between. CDR1 is SGHNT, CDR2 YYREEE, per germline (reference sequence). The rearrangement joins TRBV5-4 to TRBJ2-7; tentatively, D is TRBD2 (6 bases). The material sequenced was peripheral blood, taken 28 days after the second AZD1222 dose. The sequence came from an adult who received the AZD1222 COVID-19 vaccine. CDR3 residues: CASSFAGYEQYF. In DNA form, the CDR3 reads TGTGCCAGCAGCTTTGCGGGATACGAGCAGTACTTC.